This is a list of T cell receptor beta chains from one sample in a study of blood T cell repertoires in COVID-19. Libraries were prepared by immunoSEQ multiplex PCR; TCRdb keeps only in-frame clonotypes and omits some of them. The sample has 110,000 or so clones, approximately 89% seen once. Sequencing input: peripheral blood. Source of these receptors: a woman in her sixties or seventies with COVID-19, enrolled during active disease. CDR3s include the opening cysteine and the closing phenylalanine or tryptophan. D genes are given only for firm matches. Clone size appears in some rows only: once, few, many, or a class for an expanded clone.

d_gene: NA
abundance: NA
j_gene: TRBJ1-2
v_gene: TRBV25-1
CDR3nt: TGTGCCAGCAGTGAGGAGGGTCCATATGGCTACACCTTC
CDR3aa: CASSEEGPYGYTF

d_gene: TRBD1
abundance: once
j_gene: TRBJ2-7
v_gene: TRBV11-2
CDR3nt: TGTGCCAGCAGTCAACGGACAGGGACCGACCTTTCCTACGAGCAGTACTTC
CDR3aa: CASSQRTGTDLSYEQYF

d_gene: TRBD1
abundance: NA
j_gene: TRBJ1-2
v_gene: TRBV9
CDR3nt: TGTGCCAGCAGCGTAGACATGGGACAGGGAATCGAGCTTGGCTACACCTTC
CDR3aa: CASSVDMGQGIELGYTF

d_gene: TRBD1
abundance: NA
j_gene: TRBJ1-2
v_gene: TRBV2
CDR3nt: TGTGCCAGCAGGGACAGGGTCTATGGCTACACCTTC
CDR3aa: CASRDRVYGYTF

d_gene: TRBD1
abundance: NA
j_gene: TRBJ2-2
v_gene: TRBV2
CDR3nt: TGTGCCAGCAGTCGAGACGGGACAGCGAACACCGGGGAGCTGTTTTTT
CDR3aa: CASSRDGTANTGELFF

d_gene: NA
abundance: NA
j_gene: TRBJ2-7
v_gene: TRBV6-6
CDR3nt: TGTGCCAGCACCTACAGGACCTCCTACGAGCAGTACTTC
CDR3aa: CASTYRTSYEQYF

d_gene: NA
abundance: NA
j_gene: TRBJ1-1
v_gene: TRBV5-6
CDR3nt: TGTGCCAGCAGCTTACAGACGGGCCTTGAGGGTACTGAAGCTTTCTTT
CDR3aa: CASSLQTGLEGTEAFF

d_gene: TRBD1
abundance: NA
j_gene: TRBJ1-2
v_gene: TRBV9
CDR3nt: TGTGCCAGCAGCCTAAAATTACAGGGGTCTGGCGGCTACACCTTC
CDR3aa: CASSLKLQGSGGYTF

d_gene: TRBD1
abundance: NA
j_gene: TRBJ1-4
v_gene: TRBV11-2
CDR3nt: TGTGCCAGCAGCTCAAGGGGGCTGCGGAATGAAAAACTGTTTTTT
CDR3aa: CASSSRGLRNEKLFF

d_gene: TRBD1
abundance: NA
j_gene: TRBJ1-4
v_gene: TRBV2
CDR3nt: TGTGCCAGCAGTAAGGACAGGAAGGAAAAACTGTTTTTT
CDR3aa: CASSKDRKEKLFF

d_gene: NA
abundance: once
j_gene: TRBJ2-7
v_gene: TRBV27
CDR3nt: TGTGCCAGCAGTTTAGGTCGCGCGGGGGCCGAGCAGTACTTC
CDR3aa: CASSLGRAGAEQYF

d_gene: TRBD1
abundance: few
j_gene: TRBJ2-5
v_gene: TRBV19
CDR3nt: TGTGCCAGTAGTATTAGTACAGGGGGCACGGGAGAGACCCAGTACTTC
CDR3aa: CASSISTGGTGETQYF

d_gene: TRBD1
abundance: once
j_gene: TRBJ1-1
v_gene: TRBV4-2
CDR3nt: TGTGCCAGCAGCCAAATGGACAGGGACACTGAAGCTTTCTTT
CDR3aa: CASSQMDRDTEAFF

d_gene: NA
abundance: once
j_gene: TRBJ1-5
v_gene: TRBV5-1
CDR3nt: TGCGCCAGCAGCTTGGGACAGCCGAATCAGCCCCAGCATTTT
CDR3aa: CASSLGQPNQPQHF

d_gene: NA
abundance: NA
j_gene: TRBJ1-1
v_gene: TRBV19
CDR3nt: TGTGCCAGTACTTGGACAGAGAACACTGAAGCTTTCTTT
CDR3aa: CASTWTENTEAFF

d_gene: NA
abundance: NA
j_gene: TRBJ2-3
v_gene: TRBV5-6
CDR3nt: TGTGCCAGCAGCCTGGGTGCGACTACTAGCACAGATACGCAGTATTTT
CDR3aa: CASSLGATTSTDTQYF

d_gene: NA
abundance: NA
j_gene: TRBJ1-2
v_gene: TRBV4-2
CDR3nt: TGTGCCAGCAGGCAATCACTCCTTACTGGCTACACCTTC
CDR3aa: CASRQSLLTGYTF

d_gene: NA
abundance: NA
j_gene: TRBJ2-2
v_gene: TRBV7-6
CDR3nt: TGTGCCAGCAGCTTAGGGCCAGGGGATAACACCGGGGAGCTGTTTTTT
CDR3aa: CASSLGPGDNTGELFF

d_gene: TRBD1
abundance: NA
j_gene: TRBJ2-3
v_gene: TRBV24-1
CDR3nt: TGTGCCACCGCTGACAGGGGCCTAACAGATACGCAGTATTTT
CDR3aa: CATADRGLTDTQYF

d_gene: NA
abundance: NA
j_gene: TRBJ2-2
v_gene: TRBV7-8
CDR3nt: TGTGCCAGCAGCCAAACTTACAGGATTCCGAACACCGGGGAGCTGTTTTTT
CDR3aa: CASSQTYRIPNTGELFF

d_gene: NA
abundance: NA
j_gene: TRBJ1-4
v_gene: TRBV19
CDR3nt: TGTGCCAGTACCGCATGGGGGAGGAACTATAATGAAAAACTGTTTTTT
CDR3aa: CASTAWGRNYNEKLFF

d_gene: TRBD1
abundance: once
j_gene: TRBJ2-6
v_gene: TRBV6-2/TRBV6-3
CDR3nt: TGTGCCAGCAGTTACTCGATTCGTGGACAGGGTTTTTTTGGGGCCAACGTCCTGACTTTC
CDR3aa: CASSYSIRGQGFFGANVLTF

d_gene: NA
abundance: NA
j_gene: TRBJ1-1
v_gene: TRBV6-5
CDR3nt: TGTGCCAGCAGTTATACGGGGAACACTGAAGCTTTCTTT
CDR3aa: CASSYTGNTEAFF

d_gene: TRBD1
abundance: NA
j_gene: TRBJ2-7
v_gene: TRBV13
CDR3nt: TGTGCCAGCAGCGCCGGGGACAGGATGTACTACGAGCAGTACTTC
CDR3aa: CASSAGDRMYYEQYF

d_gene: NA
abundance: NA
j_gene: TRBJ1-2
v_gene: TRBV7-8
CDR3nt: TGTGCCAGCAGCTTATCCGCGGCCAGGGTTAGTTTTGGCTACACCTTC
CDR3aa: CASSLSAARVSFGYTF

d_gene: NA
abundance: NA
j_gene: TRBJ1-5
v_gene: TRBV6-6
CDR3nt: TGTGCCAGCAGTACGGGGTGGAATCAGCCCCAGCATTTT
CDR3aa: CASSTGWNQPQHF

d_gene: NA
abundance: NA
j_gene: TRBJ1-2
v_gene: TRBV6-6
CDR3nt: TGTGCCAGCAGTCATCCAGAGGGAGATCATAGAACTAACTATGGCTACACCTTC
CDR3aa: CASSHPEGDHRTNYGYTF

d_gene: NA
abundance: NA
j_gene: TRBJ2-5
v_gene: TRBV2
CDR3nt: TGTGCCAGCAATGTTGACAGCCAAGAGACCCAGTACTTC
CDR3aa: CASNVDSQETQYF

d_gene: TRBD1
abundance: few
j_gene: TRBJ1-3
v_gene: TRBV20-1
CDR3nt: TGCAGTGCTAGTAAAACCGGGACAGGGGGTTACTTTACGGGTGGAAACACCATATATTTT
CDR3aa: CSASKTGTGGYFTGGNTIYF

d_gene: NA
abundance: NA
j_gene: TRBJ1-5
v_gene: TRBV15
CDR3nt: TGTGCCACCAGCAGAGAACTAAGTTCTCGGGGGTATAGCAATCAGCCCCAGCATTTT
CDR3aa: CATSRELSSRGYSNQPQHF

d_gene: NA
abundance: NA
j_gene: TRBJ1-6
v_gene: TRBV27
CDR3nt: TGTGCCAGCACCCCCTCTCGCGGAAACTCCTATAATTCACCCCTCCACTTT
CDR3aa: CASTPSRGNSYNSPLHF

d_gene: NA
abundance: once
j_gene: TRBJ1-6
v_gene: TRBV4-2
CDR3nt: TGTGCCAGCAGCCACCTGAGAGGGATTGAGTCACCCCTCCACTTT
CDR3aa: CASSHLRGIESPLHF

d_gene: NA
abundance: NA
j_gene: TRBJ1-1
v_gene: TRBV7-9
CDR3nt: TGTGCCAGCAGCCCGCAGGGACTTGGGATGAACACTGAAGCTTTCTTT
CDR3aa: CASSPQGLGMNTEAFF